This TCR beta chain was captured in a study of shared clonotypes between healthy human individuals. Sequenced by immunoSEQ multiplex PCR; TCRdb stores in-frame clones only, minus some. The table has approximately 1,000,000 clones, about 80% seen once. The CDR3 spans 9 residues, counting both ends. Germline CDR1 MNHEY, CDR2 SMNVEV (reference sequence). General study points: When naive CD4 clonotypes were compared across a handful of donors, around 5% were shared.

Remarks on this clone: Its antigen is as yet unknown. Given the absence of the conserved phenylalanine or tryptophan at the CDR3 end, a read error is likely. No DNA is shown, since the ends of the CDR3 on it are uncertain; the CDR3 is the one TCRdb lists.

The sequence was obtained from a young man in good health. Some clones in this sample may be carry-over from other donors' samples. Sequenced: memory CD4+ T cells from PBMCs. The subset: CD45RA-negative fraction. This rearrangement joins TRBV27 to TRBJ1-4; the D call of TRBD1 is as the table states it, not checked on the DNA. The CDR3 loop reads CASSPTGFP.